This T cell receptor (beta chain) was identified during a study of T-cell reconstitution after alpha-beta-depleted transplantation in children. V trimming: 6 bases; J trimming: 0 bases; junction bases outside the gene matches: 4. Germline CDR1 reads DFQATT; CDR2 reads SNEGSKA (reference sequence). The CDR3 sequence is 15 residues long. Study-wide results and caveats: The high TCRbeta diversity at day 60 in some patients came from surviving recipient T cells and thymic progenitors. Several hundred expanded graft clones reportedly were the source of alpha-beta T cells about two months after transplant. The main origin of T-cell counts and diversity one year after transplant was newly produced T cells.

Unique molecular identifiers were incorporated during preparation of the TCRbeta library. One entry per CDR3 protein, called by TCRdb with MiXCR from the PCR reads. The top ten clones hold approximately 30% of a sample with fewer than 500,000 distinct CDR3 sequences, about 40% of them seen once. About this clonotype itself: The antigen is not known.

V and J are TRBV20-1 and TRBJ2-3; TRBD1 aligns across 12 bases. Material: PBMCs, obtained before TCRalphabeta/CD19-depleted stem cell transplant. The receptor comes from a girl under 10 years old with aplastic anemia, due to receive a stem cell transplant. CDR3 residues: CSAQGQGASTDTQYF. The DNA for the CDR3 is TGCAGTGCGCAGGGACAGGGGGCGAGCACAGATACGCAGTATTTT.